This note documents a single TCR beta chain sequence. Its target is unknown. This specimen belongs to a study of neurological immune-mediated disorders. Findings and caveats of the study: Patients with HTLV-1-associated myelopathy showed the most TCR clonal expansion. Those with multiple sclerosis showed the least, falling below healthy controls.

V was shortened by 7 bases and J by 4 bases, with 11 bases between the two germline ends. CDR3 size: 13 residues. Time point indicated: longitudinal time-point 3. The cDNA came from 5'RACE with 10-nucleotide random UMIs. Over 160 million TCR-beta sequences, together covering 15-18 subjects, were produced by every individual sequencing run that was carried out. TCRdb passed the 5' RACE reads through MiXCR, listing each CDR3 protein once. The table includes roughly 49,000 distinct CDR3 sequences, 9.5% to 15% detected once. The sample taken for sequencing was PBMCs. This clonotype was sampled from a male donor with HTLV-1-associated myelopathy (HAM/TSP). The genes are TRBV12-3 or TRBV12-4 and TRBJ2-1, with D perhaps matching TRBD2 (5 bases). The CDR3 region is CASTPGLYNEQFF. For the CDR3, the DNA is TGTGCCAGCACACCAGGACTGTACAATGAGCAGTTCTTC.